This TCR beta chain was profiled in a study of cytomegalovirus exposure and HLA in healthy donors. Germline values: CDR1 LNHDA, CDR2 SQIVND (reference sequence). This CDR3 has 14 amino acids. V dropped 4 bases and J dropped 4 bases, with 13 bases sitting between them. The study, taken as a whole, reports: There were some public TCRs occurring in many donors, but most TCR sequences were rare. A later analysis found first-cohort TCR clusters tended to co-occur in the 95 to 150 validation repertoires.

This clone has only one observation. Its specificity is not known. Measured with immunoSEQ multiplex PCR; TCRdb has only the in-frame clones, and not every one. The sample includes 190,000 or so clones, around 81% seen only once; the top ten take approximately 3%. Donors were drawn from the approximately 130-subject validation cohort, separate from the approximately 640-subject first cohort. The chain links TRBV19 to TRBJ2-5; D possibly corresponds to TRBD1 (7 bases). The sequencing sample was made of PBMCs. This TCR derives from a woman aged 18-35 years in good health and CMV-seropositive. The DNA for the CDR3 is TGTGCCAGTAGTACCAGGGGGGCAGCAGAGACCCAGTACTTC. Amino acids: CASSTRGAAETQYF.